The sequence of this TCR beta chain was determined in a study of T cells after yellow fever vaccination. Study findings and constraints: Weaker overall was a secondary response that nonetheless peaked faster, on day 5 versus 15.

This clonotype was observed a handful of times. The antigen is unknown. Trimming took off 6 bases at V and 8 bases at J, with 14 bases between the two ends. This CDR3 contains 12 residues. Germline assignment: CDR1 MDHEN and CDR2 SYDVKM. Making TCR cDNA involved 5'RACE template switching, which added UMIs and a universal primer site. TCRdb reanalysed the 5' RACE reads using MiXCR and keeps one entry per CDR3 protein. The sample yields 300,000 to 450,000 distinct CDR3 sequences, more than 5.5% seen once. This receptor was identified in a man aged 25 to 40 who received the YFV17D yellow fever vaccine. The sequencing used PBMCs, collected 5 days after the yellow fever booster vaccination. The V and J genes are TRBV28 and TRBJ2-7; D is tentatively TRBD1 or TRBD2 (5 bases each). The CDR3 region is CASRGEPTQQYF. The CDR3 DNA sequence: TGTGCCAGCAGGGGGGAGCCTACCCAGCAGTACTTC.